These 9 T cell receptor beta chains were all obtained from the same sample, sequenced in a study of blood T cell repertoires in COVID-19. The protocol was immunoSEQ multiplex PCR, while the TCRdb copy is restricted to in-frame clones and leaves out a portion. The sample has about 280,000 clones, nearly 90% seen once. Sequences were obtained from peripheral blood. Receptors originate from a man aged 18 to 29 with active or convalescent COVID-19.

The V and J genes are TRBV10-2 and TRBJ2-3; TRBD2 aligns across 13 bases. V dropped 8 bases and J dropped 5; count of bases not matched to a gene: 7. Germline CDR1 and CDR2: WSHSY and SAAADI. This CDR3 contains 15 residues. The CDR3 spells CASSPGLAGRDTQYF. The CDR3 DNA reads TGCGCCAGCTCCCCGGGACTAGCGGGGAGAGATACGCAGTATTTT.

The chain uses TRBV4-1 and TRBJ1-2; 8 nucleotides agree with TRBD1. V shed 1 base and J 2 bases; nucleotides not matched to a gene: 6. The CDR3 loop spans 16 amino acids. Germline-derived CDR1 and CDR2 are MGHRA and YSYEKL. The CDR3 sequence: CASSQGPGGANYGYTF. CDR3 nucleotide sequence: TGCGCCAGCAGCCAAGGCCCAGGGGGCGCGAACTATGGCTACACCTTC.

The chain joins TRBV18 to TRBJ1-3, with D possibly being TRBD1 (5 bases). CDR3 length: 16 amino acids. Looked up from germline, CDR1 is KGHSH and CDR2 is LQKENI. V was pared by 3 bases and J by 0 bases, with 12 bases between. The CDR3 here is CASSPPGGLSGNTIYF. The CDR3 nucleotides are TGTGCCAGCTCACCCCCGGGGGGTCTCTCTGGAAACACCATATATTTT.

This chain uses TRBV6-5 with TRBJ1-1; possibly TRBD1 for D (6 bases). Trimming removed 6 bases from V and 3 bases from J, with 11 bases in between. The CDR3 has 13 amino acids. In germline, CDR1 is MNHEY, CDR2 SVGAGI. The CDR3 spells CASRNPGDTEAFF. The CDR3 region has the DNA TGTGCCAGCAGAAACCCAGGGGACACTGAAGCTTTCTTT.

The chain joins TRBV7-2 to TRBJ2-7, with a possible D match to TRBD2 (5 bases). Germline assignment: CDR1 SGHTA and CDR2 FQGNSA. The CDR3 covers 15 residues. V lost 3 bases, J lost 2 bases, and 14 bases lay in between. CDR3 region: CASSFPGARAYEQYF. Here the CDR3 DNA reads TGTGCCAGCAGCTTCCCAGGCGCGAGGGCCTACGAGCAGTACTTC.

V usage is TRBV14 and J usage is TRBJ2-1, with D unclear. Germline CDR1 SGHDN, CDR2 FVKESK. Trimming shortened V by 0 bases and J by 8 bases, and 5 bases separated the two germline ends. CDR3 size: 12 residues. The CDR3 protein is CASSQDQDEQFF. The CDR3 region has the DNA TGTGCCAGCAGCCAAGATCAGGATGAGCAGTTCTTC. Full variable domain (missing parts from reference TRBV14 and TRBJ2-1): EAGVTQFPSHSVIEKGQTVTLRCDPISGHDNLYWYRRVMGKEIKFLLHFVKESKQDESGMPNNRFLAERTGGTYSTLKVQPAELEDSGVYFCASSQDQDEQFFGPGTRLTVL.

The V and J genes are TRBV11-2 and TRBJ2-1, with 8 bases fitting TRBD2. The germline CDR1 and CDR2 sequences are SGHAT and FQNNGV. The ends lost 5 bases at V and 5 bases at J; junction bases unmatched: 11. The CDR3 sequence is 16 residues long. The CDR3 loop reads CASSRPPGGLNNEQFF. For the CDR3, the DNA is TGTGCCAGCAGCCGCCCGCCGGGGGGGCTAAACAATGAGCAGTTCTTC.

The chain joins TRBV29-1 to TRBJ2-7; 12 bases are a match to TRBD2. After removal of 6 bases from V and 5 bases from J, the junction contained 8 bases not matched to a gene. This CDR3 is built from 14 residues. Germline CDR1 and CDR2: SQVTM and ANQGSEA. The CDR3 sequence: CSVLAGLAGNEQYF. The DNA of the CDR3 is TGCAGCGTCCTCGCGGGACTAGCGGGTAACGAGCAGTACTTC.

V usage is TRBV10-2 and J usage is TRBJ2-3; TRBD2 matches 12 bases. CDR3 length: 16 amino acids. V was clipped by 6 bases and J by 2 bases; unmatched bases: 6. Germline V gene sequence: CDR1 WSHSY, CDR2 SAAADI. The CDR3 loop is CASSGLAGRSTDTQYF. CDR3 nucleotides: TGCGCCAGCAGCGGACTAGCGGGACGCTCCACAGATACGCAGTATTTT.